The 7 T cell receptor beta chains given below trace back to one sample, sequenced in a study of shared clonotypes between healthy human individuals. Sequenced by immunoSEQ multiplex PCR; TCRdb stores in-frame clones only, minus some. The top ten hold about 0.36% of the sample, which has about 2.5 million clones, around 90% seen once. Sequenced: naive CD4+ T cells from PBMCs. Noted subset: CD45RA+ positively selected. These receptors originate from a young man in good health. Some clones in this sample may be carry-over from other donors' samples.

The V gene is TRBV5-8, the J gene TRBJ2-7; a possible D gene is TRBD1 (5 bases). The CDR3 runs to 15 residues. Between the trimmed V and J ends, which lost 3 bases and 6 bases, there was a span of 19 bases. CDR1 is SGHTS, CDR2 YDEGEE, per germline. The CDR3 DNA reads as TGTGCCAGCAGCTCCTGGGCAGGGAAGGGGTCCGAGCAGTACTTC. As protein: CASSSWAGKGSEQYF.

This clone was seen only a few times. DNA for the CDR3: TGTGCCAGCTCAGGGGACACTGAAGCTTTCTTT. It codes for CASSGDTEAFF. V gene TRBV18 combines with J gene TRBJ1-1; D is unresolved. This CDR3 comprises 11 residues. Germline V gene data show CDR1 as KGHSH and CDR2 as LQKENI. V lost 5 bases and J lost 3, with 4 bases in between.

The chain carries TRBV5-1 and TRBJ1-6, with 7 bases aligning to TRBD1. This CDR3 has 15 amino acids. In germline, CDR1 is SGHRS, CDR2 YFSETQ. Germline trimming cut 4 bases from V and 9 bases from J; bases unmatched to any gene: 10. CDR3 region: CASSPSGQMVSPLHF. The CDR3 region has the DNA TGCGCCAGCAGCCCCTCGGGACAGATGGTTTCACCCCTCCACTTT. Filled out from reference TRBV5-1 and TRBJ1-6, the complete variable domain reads KAGVTQTPRYLIKTRGQQVTLSCSPISGHRSVSWYQQTPGQGLQFLFEYFSETQRNKGNFPGRFSGRQFSNSRSEMNVSTLELGDSALYLCASSPSGQMVSPLHFGNGTRLTVT.

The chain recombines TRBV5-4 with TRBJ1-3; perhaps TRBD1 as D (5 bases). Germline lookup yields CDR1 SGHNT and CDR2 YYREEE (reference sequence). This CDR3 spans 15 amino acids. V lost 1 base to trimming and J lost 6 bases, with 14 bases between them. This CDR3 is CASSLRPSGINTIYF. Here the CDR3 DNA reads TGTGCCAGCAGCTTGCGACCGTCAGGGATAAACACCATATATTTT.

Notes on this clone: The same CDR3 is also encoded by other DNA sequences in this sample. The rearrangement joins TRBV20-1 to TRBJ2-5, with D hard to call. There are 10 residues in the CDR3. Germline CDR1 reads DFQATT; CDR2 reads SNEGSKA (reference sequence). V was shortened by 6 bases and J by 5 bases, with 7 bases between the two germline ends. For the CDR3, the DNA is TGCAGTGCGGTTGGGGAGACCCAGTACTTC. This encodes CSAVGETQYF.

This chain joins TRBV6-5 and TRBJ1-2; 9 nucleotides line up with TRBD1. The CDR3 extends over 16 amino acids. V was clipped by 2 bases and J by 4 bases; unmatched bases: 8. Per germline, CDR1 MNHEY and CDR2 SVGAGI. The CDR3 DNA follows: TGTGCCAGCAGTTACGGGAGCCCGGGACAGGGCTATGGCTACACCTTC. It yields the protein CASSYGSPGQGYGYTF.

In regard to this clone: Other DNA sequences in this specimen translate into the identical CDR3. The CDR3 DNA reads as TGTGCCAGCAGCTTAGCCACAGCATATCAAGAGACCCAGTACTTC. The encoded protein is CASSLATAYQETQYF. The chain uses TRBV7-2 and TRBJ2-5; the D is unclear. CDR3 length equals 15 residues. V was trimmed by 0 bases and J by 2 bases, leaving 10 bases between them. Germline loops: CDR1 SGHTA, CDR2 FQGNSA.